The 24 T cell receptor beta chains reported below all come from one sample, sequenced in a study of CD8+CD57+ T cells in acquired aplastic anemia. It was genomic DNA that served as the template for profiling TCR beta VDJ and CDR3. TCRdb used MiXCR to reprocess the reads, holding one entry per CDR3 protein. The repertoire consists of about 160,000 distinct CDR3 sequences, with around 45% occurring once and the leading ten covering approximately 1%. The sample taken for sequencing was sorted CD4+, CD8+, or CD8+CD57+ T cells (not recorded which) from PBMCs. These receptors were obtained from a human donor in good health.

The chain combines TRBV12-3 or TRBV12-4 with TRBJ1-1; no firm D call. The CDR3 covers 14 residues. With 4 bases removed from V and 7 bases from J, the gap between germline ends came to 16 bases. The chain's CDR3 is CASSYSDSALEAFF. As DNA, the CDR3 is TGTGCCAGCAGTTACTCGGATTCGGCACTTGAAGCTTTCTTT.

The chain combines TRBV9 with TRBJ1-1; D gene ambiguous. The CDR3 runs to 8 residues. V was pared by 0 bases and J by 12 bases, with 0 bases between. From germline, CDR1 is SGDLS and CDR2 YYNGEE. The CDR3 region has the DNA TGTGCCAGCAGCGTAGCTTTCTTT. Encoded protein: CASSVAFF.

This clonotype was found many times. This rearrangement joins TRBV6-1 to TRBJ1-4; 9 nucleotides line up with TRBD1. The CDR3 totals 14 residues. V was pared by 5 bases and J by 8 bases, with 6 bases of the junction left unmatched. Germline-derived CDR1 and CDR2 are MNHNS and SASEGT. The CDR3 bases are TGTGCCAGCAGTAAGGGACAGGGATGGGAAAAACTGTTTTTT. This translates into CASSKGQGWEKLFF.

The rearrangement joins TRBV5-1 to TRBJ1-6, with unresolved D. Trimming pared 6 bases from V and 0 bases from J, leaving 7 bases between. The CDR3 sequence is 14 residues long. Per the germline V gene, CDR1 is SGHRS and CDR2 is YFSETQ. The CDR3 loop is CASIQSSYNSPLHF. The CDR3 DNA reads TGCGCCAGCATCCAAAGCTCCTATAATTCACCCCTCCACTTT.

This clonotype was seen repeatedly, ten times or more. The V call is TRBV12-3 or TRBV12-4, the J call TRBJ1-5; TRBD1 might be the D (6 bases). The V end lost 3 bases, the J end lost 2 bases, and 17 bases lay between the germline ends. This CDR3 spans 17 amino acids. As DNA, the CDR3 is TGTGCCAGCAGTTTTAGACGGGGGCGGACGGGCAATCAGCCCCAGCATTTT. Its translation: CASSFRRGRTGNQPQHF.

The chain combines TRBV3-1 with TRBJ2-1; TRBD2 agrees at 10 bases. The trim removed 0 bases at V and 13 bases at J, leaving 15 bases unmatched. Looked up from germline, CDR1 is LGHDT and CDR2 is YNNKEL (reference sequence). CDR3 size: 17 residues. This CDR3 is CASSQEAGLAGVIGQFF. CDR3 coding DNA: TGTGCCAGCAGCCAAGAGGCAGGGCTAGCGGGAGTAATAGGCCAGTTCTTC.

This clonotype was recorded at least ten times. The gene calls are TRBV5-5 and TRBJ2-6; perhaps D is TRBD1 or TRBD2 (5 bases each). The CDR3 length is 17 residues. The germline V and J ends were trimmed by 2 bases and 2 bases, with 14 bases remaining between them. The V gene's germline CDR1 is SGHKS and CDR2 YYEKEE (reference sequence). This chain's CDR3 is CASSFALRGAGANVLTF. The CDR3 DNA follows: TGTGCCAGCAGCTTCGCCCTGAGGGGAGCTGGGGCCAACGTCCTGACTTTC.

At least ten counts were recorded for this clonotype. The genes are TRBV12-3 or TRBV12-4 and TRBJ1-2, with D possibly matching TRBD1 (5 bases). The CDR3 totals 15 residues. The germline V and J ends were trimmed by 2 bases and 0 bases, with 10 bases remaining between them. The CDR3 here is CASSLSTEPNYGYTF. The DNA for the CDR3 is TGTGCCAGCAGTTTATCGACAGAGCCTAACTATGGCTACACCTTC.

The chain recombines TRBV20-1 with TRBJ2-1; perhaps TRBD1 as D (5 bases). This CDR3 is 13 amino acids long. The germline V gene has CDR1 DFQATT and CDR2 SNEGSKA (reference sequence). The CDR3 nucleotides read TGCAGCGTCAGGGATATGCGGTACAATGAGCAGTTCTTC. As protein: CSVRDMRYNEQFF.

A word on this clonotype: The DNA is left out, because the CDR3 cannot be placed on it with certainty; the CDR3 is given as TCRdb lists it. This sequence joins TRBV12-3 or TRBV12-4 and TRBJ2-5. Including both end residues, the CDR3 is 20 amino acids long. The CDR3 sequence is CASSEDLNTEAFFGQETQYF.

CDR3 region: CSALGRPSLDTQYF. DNA for the CDR3: TGCAGTGCTCTCGGACGGCCGTCGTTGGATACGCAGTATTTT. The chain is built from TRBV20-1 and TRBJ2-3, with D uncertain. The V and J ends lost 5 bases and 6 bases respectively, with 18 bases between them. The CDR3 covers 14 residues. Germline V CDR1 and CDR2: DFQATT, SNEGSKA (reference sequence).

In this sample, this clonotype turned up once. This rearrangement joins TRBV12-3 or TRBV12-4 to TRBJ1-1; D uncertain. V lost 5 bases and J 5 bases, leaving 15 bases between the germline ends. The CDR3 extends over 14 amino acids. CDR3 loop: CASSPPQRATEAFF. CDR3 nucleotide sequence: TGTGCCAGCAGTCCCCCACAGAGAGCAACTGAAGCTTTCTTT.

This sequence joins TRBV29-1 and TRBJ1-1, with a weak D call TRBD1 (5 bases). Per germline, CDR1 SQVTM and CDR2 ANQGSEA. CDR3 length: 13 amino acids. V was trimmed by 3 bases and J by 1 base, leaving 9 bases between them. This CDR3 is CSVDRGTNTEAFF. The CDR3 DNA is TGCAGCGTTGATCGGGGGACGAACACTGAAGCTTTCTTT.

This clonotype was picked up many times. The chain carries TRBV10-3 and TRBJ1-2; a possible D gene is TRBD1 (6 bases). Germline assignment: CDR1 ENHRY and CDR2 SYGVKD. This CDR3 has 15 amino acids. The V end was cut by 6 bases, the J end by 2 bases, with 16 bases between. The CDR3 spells CAISRTDSQNYGYTF. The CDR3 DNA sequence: TGTGCCATCAGCAGGACAGACAGCCAGAACTATGGCTACACCTTC.

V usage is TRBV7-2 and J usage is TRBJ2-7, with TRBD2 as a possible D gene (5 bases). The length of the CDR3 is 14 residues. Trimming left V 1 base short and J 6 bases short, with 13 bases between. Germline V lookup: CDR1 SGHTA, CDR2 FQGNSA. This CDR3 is CASSLVGSGFEQYF. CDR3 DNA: TGTGCCAGCAGCTTAGTGGGCTCGGGGTTCGAGCAGTACTTC.

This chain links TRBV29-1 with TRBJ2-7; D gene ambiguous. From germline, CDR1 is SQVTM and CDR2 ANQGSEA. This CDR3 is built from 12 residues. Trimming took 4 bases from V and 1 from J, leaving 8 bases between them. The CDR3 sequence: CSVVGTSYEQYF. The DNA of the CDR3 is TGCAGCGTTGTCGGCACTTCCTACGAGCAGTACTTC.

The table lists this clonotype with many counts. The CDR3 DNA sequence: TGTGCCAGTATGGAGGGGGAGCTGTTTTTT. Translated: CASMEGELFF. The chain employs TRBV19 and TRBJ2-2; unclear D gene. The germline V gene encodes CDR1 LNHDA and CDR2 SQIVND (reference sequence). V was clipped by 7 bases and J by 8 bases, with 5 bases between them. The length of the CDR3 is 10 residues.

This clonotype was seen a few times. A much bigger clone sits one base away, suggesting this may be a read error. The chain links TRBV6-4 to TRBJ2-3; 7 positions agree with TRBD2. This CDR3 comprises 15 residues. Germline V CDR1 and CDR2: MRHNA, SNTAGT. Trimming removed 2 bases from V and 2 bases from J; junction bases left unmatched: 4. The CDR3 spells CASSDPGTITDTQYF. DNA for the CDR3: TGTGCCAGCAGTGACCCCGGGACTATCACAGATACGCAGTATTTT.

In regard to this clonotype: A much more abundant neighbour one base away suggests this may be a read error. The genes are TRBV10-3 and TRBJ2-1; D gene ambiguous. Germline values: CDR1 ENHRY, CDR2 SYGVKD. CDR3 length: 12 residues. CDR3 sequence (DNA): TGTGCCACCCGATCCGAGTACAGTGAGCAGTTCTTC. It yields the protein CATRSEYSEQFF.

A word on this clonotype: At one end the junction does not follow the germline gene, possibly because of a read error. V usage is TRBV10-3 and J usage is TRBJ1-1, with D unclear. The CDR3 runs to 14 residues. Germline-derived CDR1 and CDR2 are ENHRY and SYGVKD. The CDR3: CAISKSGCNTEAFF. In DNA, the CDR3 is TGTGCCATCAGTAAGTCCGGGTGTAACACTGAAGCTTTCTTT.

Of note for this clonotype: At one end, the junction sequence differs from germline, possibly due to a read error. The CDR3 loop is CASSPGTTNEKLSF. CDR3 nucleotides: TGTGCCAGCAGCCCCGGGACAACTAATGAAAAACTGTCTTTT. V gene TRBV9 combines with J gene TRBJ1-4; D may be TRBD1 (6 bases). The length of the CDR3 is 14 residues. Germline values: CDR1 SGDLS, CDR2 YYNGEE.

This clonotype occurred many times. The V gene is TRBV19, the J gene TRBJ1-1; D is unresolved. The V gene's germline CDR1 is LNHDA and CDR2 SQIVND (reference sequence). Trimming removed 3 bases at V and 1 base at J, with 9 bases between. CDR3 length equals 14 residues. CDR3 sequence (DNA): TGTGCCAGTAGTATGGTTGGCGGGAACACTGAAGCTTTCTTT. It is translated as CASSMVGGNTEAFF.

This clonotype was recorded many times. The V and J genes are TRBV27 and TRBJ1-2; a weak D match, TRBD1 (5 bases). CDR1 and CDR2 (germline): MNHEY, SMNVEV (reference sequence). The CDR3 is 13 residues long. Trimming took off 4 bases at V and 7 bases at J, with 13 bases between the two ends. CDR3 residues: CASSSLLGVGYTF. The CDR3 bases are TGTGCCAGCAGTTCCCTATTGGGGGTTGGCTACACCTTC.

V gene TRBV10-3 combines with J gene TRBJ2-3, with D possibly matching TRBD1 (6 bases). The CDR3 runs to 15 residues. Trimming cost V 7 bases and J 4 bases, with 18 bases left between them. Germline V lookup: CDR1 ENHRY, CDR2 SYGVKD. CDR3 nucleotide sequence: TGTGCCATCACAAAAGGGACATCAAAGGCAGATACGCAGTATTTT. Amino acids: CAITKGTSKADTQYF.